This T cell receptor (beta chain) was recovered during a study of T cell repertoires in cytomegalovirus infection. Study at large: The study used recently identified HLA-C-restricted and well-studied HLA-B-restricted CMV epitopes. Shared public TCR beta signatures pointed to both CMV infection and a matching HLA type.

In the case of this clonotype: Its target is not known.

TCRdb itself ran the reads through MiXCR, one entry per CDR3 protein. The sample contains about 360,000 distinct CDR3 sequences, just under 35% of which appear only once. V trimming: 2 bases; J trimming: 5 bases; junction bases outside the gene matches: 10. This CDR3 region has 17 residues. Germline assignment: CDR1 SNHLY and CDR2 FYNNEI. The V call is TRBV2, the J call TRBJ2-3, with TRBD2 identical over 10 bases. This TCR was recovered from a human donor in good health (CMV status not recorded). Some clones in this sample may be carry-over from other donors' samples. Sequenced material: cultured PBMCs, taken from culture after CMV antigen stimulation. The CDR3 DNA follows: TGTGCCAGCAGTGAAATAAAAGCGGGAGGGCCAGGAGATACGCAGTATTTT. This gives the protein CASSEIKAGGPGDTQYF.